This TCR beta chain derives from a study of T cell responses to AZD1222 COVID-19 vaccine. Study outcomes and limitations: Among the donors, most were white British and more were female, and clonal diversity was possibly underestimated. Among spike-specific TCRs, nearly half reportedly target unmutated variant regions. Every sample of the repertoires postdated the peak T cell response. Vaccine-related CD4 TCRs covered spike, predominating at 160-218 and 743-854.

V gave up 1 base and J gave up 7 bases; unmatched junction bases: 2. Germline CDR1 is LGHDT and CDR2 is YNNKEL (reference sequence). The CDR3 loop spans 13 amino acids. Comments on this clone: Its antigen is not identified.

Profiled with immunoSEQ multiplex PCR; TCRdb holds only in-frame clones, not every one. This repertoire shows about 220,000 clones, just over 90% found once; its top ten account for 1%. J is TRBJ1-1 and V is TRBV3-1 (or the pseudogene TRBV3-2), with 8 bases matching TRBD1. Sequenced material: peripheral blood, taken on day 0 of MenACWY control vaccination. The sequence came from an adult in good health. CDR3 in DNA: TGTGCCAGCAGCCAAGGACAGGGGCTTGAAGCTTTCTTT. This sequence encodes CASSQGQGLEAFF.